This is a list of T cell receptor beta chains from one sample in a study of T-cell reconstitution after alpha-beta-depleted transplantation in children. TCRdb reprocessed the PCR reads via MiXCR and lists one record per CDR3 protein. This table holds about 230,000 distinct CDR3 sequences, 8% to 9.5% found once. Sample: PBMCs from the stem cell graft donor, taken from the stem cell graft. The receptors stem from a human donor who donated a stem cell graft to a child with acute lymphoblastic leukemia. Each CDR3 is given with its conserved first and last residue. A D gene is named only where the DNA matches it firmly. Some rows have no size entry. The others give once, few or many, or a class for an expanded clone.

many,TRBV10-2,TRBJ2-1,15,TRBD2,CASRGTSISYNEQFF,TGCGCCAGCAGGGGGACTAGCATCTCCTACAATGAGCAGTTCTTC
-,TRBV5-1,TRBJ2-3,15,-,CASSLDWTSTDTQYF,TGCGCCAGCAGCTTGGACTGGACTAGCACAGATACGCAGTATTTT
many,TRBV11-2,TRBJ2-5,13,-,CASSLGGEETQYF,TGTGCCAGCTCACTCGGGGGAGAAGAGACCCAGTACTTC
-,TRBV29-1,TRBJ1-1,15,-,CSVGEMGAVNTEAFF,TGCAGCGTTGGTGAGATGGGGGCGGTGAACACTGAAGCTTTCTTT
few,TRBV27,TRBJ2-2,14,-,CASSHHRDGGELFF,TGTGCCAGCAGCCACCACAGGGACGGCGGGGAGCTGTTTTTT
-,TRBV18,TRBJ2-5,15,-,CASSPRDLSFETQYF,TGTGCCAGCTCACCGCGGGACTTATCTTTCGAGACCCAGTACTTC
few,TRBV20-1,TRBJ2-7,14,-,CSARDQGTAYEQYF,TGCAGTGCTAGAGATCAGGGGACGGCCTACGAGCAGTACTTC
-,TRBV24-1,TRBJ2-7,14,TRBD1,CATSDSGTGPEQYF,TGTGCCACCAGTGACTCGGGGACAGGTCCCGAGCAGTACTTC
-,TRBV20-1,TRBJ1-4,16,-,CSARAADSATNEKLFF,TGCAGTGCTAGAGCGGCAGACTCCGCAACTAATGAAAAACTGTTTTTT
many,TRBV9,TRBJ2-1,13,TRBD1,CASSDTRTGQQFF,TGTGCCAGCAGCGACACAAGGACAGGCCAGCAGTTCTTC
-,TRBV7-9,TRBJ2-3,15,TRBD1,CAVSIVGQGPDTQYF,TGTGCCGTATCAATAGTGGGACAGGGTCCAGATACGCAGTATTTT
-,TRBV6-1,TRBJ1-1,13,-,CASGADGNTEAFF,TGTGCCTCCGGGGCAGATGGAAACACTGAAGCTTTCTTT
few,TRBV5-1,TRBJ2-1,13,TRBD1,CASSMDRVDEQFF,TGCGCCAGCAGCATGGACAGGGTAGATGAGCAGTTCTTC
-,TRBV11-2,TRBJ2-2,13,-,CASSLVRRGELFF,TGTGCCAGCAGCTTAGTCAGGAGAGGGGAGCTGTTTTTT
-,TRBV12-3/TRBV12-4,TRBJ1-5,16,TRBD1,CASSPRTGWGNQPQHF,TGTGCCAGCAGTCCGCGGACAGGGTGGGGCAATCAGCCCCAGCATTTT
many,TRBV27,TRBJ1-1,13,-,CASSLKGGAEAFF,TGTGCCAGCAGTTTGAAGGGAGGGGCTGAAGCTTTCTTT
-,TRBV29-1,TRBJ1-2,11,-,CSVVRQNGYTF,TGCAGCGTTGTACGGCAGAATGGGTACACCTTC
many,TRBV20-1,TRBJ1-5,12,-,CSARDSNQPQHF,TGCAGTGCTAGAGACTCCAATCAGCCCCAGCATTTT
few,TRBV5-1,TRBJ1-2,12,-,CASSLGDHGYTF,TGCGCCAGCAGCTTGGGAGACCATGGCTACACCTTC
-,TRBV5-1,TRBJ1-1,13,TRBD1,CASTETGGFEAFF,TGCGCCAGCACCGAGACAGGGGGATTTGAAGCTTTCTTT
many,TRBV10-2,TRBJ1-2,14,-,CASSESWVNYGYTF,TGCGCCAGCAGTGAGTCGTGGGTGAACTATGGCTACACCTTC
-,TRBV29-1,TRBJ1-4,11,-,CSVASRGKLFF,TGCAGCGTTGCCTCCCGGGGAAAACTGTTTTTT
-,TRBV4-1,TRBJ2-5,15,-,CASSQDLGLQETQYF,TGCGCCAGCAGCCAAGATCTCGGGCTACAAGAGACCCAGTACTTC
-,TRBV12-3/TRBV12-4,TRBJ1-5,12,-,CASSINNQPQHF,TGTGCCAGCAGTATCAACAATCAGCCCCAGCATTTT
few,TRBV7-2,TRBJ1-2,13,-,CASSYQEGDGYTF,TGTGCCAGCAGCTACCAGGAGGGGGATGGCTACACCTTC
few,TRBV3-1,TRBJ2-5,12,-,CASSSTGETQYF,TGTGCCAGCAGCTCCACGGGAGAGACCCAGTACTTC
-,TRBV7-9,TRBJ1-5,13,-,CASSLTGERPQHF,TGTGCCAGCAGCCTGACAGGCGAGAGGCCCCAGCATTTT
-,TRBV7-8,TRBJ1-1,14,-,CASSLATTFTEAFF,TGTGCCAGCAGCTTAGCGACGACTTTCACTGAAGCTTTCTTT
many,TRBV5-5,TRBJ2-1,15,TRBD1,CASSPGQGMDNEQFF,TGTGCCAGCAGCCCGGGACAGGGAATGGACAATGAGCAGTTCTTC
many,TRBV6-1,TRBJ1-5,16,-,CASSDQGGISNQPQHF,TGTGCCAGCAGTGACCAGGGAGGGATTAGCAATCAGCCCCAGCATTTT
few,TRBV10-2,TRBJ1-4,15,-,CASSLGDIPNEKLFF,TGCGCCAGCAGTTTGGGGGACATCCCCAATGAAAAACTGTTTTTT
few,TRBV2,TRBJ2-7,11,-,CASSDHYEQYF,TGTGCCAGCAGTGACCACTACGAGCAGTACTTC
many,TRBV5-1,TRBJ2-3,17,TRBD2,CGSSPSSGGAETDTQYF,TGCGGGAGCAGCCCCTCTAGCGGGGGGGCCGAAACAGATACGCAGTATTTT
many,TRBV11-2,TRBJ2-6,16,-,CASSNPLRSGANVLTF,TGTGCCAGCAGCAACCCCCTTCGCTCTGGGGCCAACGTCCTGACTTTC
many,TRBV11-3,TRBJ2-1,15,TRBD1,CASSQTRTGKNEQFF,TGTGCCAGCAGCCAAACGAGGACAGGGAAGAATGAGCAGTTCTTC
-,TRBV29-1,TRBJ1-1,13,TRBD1,CSAYRGLNTEAFF,TGCAGCGCTTACAGGGGATTAAACACTGAAGCTTTCTTT
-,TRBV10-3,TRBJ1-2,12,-,CAISDGTGGYTF,TGTGCCATCAGTGACGGGACGGGTGGCTACACCTTC
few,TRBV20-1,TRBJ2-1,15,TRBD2,CSARLAGGPYNEQFF,TGCAGTGCCCGGCTAGCGGGGGGCCCCTACAATGAGCAGTTCTTC
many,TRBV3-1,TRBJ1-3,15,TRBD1,CASSQERQGSNTIYF,TGTGCCAGCAGCCAAGAGAGACAGGGGAGCAACACCATATATTTT
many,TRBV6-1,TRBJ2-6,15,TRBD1,CASSTGGSGANVLTF,TGTGCCAGCAGTACAGGGGGCTCTGGGGCCAACGTCCTGACTTTC
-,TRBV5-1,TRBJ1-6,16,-,CASSPGTDFDWAPLHF,TGCGCCAGCAGCCCCGGGACGGATTTCGATTGGGCACCCCTCCACTTT
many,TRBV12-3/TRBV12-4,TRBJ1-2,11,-,CASSLNYGYTF,TGTGCCAGCAGTTTAAACTATGGCTACACCTTC
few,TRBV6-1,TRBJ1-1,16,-,CASNIRGAIGNTEAFF,TGTGCCAGCAACATTAGGGGGGCCATTGGGAACACTGAAGCTTTCTTT
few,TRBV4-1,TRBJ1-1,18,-,CASSQVMGVVSTKNEAFF,TGCGCCAGCAGCCAAGTCATGGGGGTCGTAAGCACAAAAAACGAAGCTTTCTTT
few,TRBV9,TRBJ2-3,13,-,CASSGGPSDTQYF,TGTGCCAGCAGCGGGGGGCCGTCAGATACGCAGTATTTT
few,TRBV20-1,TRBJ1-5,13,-,CSARGDPPEPQHF,TGCAGTGCCAGAGGGGATCCACCCGAGCCCCAGCATTTT